These 5 T cell receptor beta chains were sequenced from one sample in a study of spatial heterogeneity in lung cancer. MiXCR, run by TCRdb on the 5' RACE reads, gives a single entry per CDR3 protein. The top ten hold approximately 5.4% of the sample, which has a few thousand distinct CDR3 sequences, approximately 30% seen once. Described time point: blood at routine non-recurrence follow-up after resection. Here the sequenced sample was PBMCs, taken at follow-up. The receptor source for this set is a male donor with early-stage non-small cell lung cancer.

Judged by abundance, this clonotype is large. The rearrangement joins TRBV7-9 to TRBJ1-6; D is uncertain. The germline CDR1 and CDR2 sequences are SEHNR and FQNEAQ (reference sequence). The CDR3 has 12 amino acids. With 5 bases removed from V and 13 bases from J, the gap between germline ends came to 12 bases. The CDR3 sequence: CASSPNRLPLHF. The CDR3 bases are TGTGCCAGCAGCCCTAACCGGCTCCCCCTCCACTTT.

At least ten counts were recorded for this clonotype. This chain uses TRBV5-6 with TRBJ1-2; D gene uncertain. The CDR3 loop spans 17 amino acids. Germline CDR1 reads SGHDT; CDR2 reads YYEEEE. The V gene lost 1 base and the J gene lost 4 bases, with 20 bases spanning the gap. CDR3 DNA: TGTGCCAGCAGCTTGCGGGGTTGGCAGGAGAGAGTCTATGGCTACACCTTC. It codes for CASSLRGWQERVYGYTF.

The chain has TRBV28 and TRBJ1-5; D is unclear. From germline, CDR1 is MDHEN and CDR2 SYDVKM. This CDR3 is 15 amino acids long. The V end was cut by 1 base, the J end by 4 bases, with 11 bases between. Here the CDR3 reads CASSLFASGNQPQHF. CDR3 in DNA: TGTGCCAGCAGTTTATTCGCGTCGGGGAATCAGCCCCAGCATTTT.

By proportion, this clonotype is medium-sized. The J gene is TRBJ2-4, the V gene TRBV2, with D possibly matching TRBD1 (5 bases). V was clipped by 1 base and J by 2 bases, with 6 bases between them. Germline loops: CDR1 SNHLY, CDR2 FYNNEI. The CDR3 covers 14 residues. In DNA form, the CDR3 reads TGTGCCAGCAGTGAAGGGGGCTCCAAAAACATTCAGTACTTC. Translating gives CASSEGGSKNIQYF.

This chain joins TRBV29-1 and TRBJ2-2; 9 nucleotides agree with TRBD2. The CDR3 runs to 15 residues. Germline-derived CDR1 and CDR2 are SQVTM and ANQGSEA. The V gene end was trimmed by 3 bases and the J gene end by 4 bases; junction bases not matched to a gene: 6. In DNA, the CDR3 is TGCAGCGTTGACGGGACAGCGGGAGGCACCGGGGAGCTGTTTTTT. This encodes CSVDGTAGGTGELFF.